The 13 T cell receptor beta chains reported below all come from one sample, sequenced in a study of T cell responses to AZD1222 COVID-19 vaccine. Method: immunoSEQ multiplex PCR; TCRdb's copy keeps in-frame clones and lacks some. This sample yields roughly 100,000 clones, of which 90% are seen a single time; roughly 8% belongs to the top ten. The sequenced sample was peripheral blood, obtained 28 days after the second AZD1222 dose. These receptor sequences come from an adult who received the AZD1222 COVID-19 vaccine.

The rearrangement uses TRBV9 and TRBJ2-3; 7 bases line up with TRBD1. Per the germline V gene, CDR1 is SGDLS and CDR2 is YYNGEE. The CDR3 extends over 15 amino acids. Germline trimming cut 4 bases from V and 1 base from J; bases unmatched to any gene: 6. The CDR3 region has the DNA TGTGCCAGCAGCTCACCCGGGACAGGCACAGATACGCAGTATTTT. Protein: CASSSPGTGTDTQYF.

This chain connects TRBV7-3 to TRBJ1-2; weak D call: TRBD1 (5 bases). The CDR3 is made up of 13 amino acids. The V gene's germline CDR1 is SGHTA and CDR2 FQGTGA. Trimming cost V 2 bases and J 7 bases, with 11 bases left between them. The CDR3 is CASSLGQGFGYTF. Here the CDR3 DNA reads TGTGCCAGCAGCTTAGGGCAGGGTTTTGGCTACACCTTC.

This sequence joins TRBV6-2 or TRBV6-3 and TRBJ2-7, with D perhaps matching TRBD1 (6 bases). This CDR3 has 15 amino acids. Trimming took 5 bases from V and 0 from J, leaving 14 bases between them. The V gene's germline CDR1 is MNHEY and CDR2 SVGEGT. Written as DNA, the CDR3 is TGTGCCAGCAGTGCGGACAGTGGAAGCTCCTACGAGCAGTACTTC. Translation gives CASSADSGSSYEQYF.

This chain uses TRBV29-1 with TRBJ1-6, with 10 bases aligning to TRBD1. After removal of 6 bases from V and 10 bases from J, the junction contained 9 bases not matched to a gene. Germline loops: CDR1 SQVTM, CDR2 ANQGSEA. The CDR3 consists of 14 residues. Written as DNA, the CDR3 is TGCAGCGTCCGGGACAGGGGTGTATGGTCACCCCTCCACTTT. Amino acid sequence: CSVRDRGVWSPLHF.

The V and J genes are TRBV5-1 and TRBJ1-5; D is perhaps TRBD1 (6 bases). Germline-derived CDR1 and CDR2 are SGHRS and YFSETQ. Between the trimmed V and J ends, which lost 0 bases and 6 bases, there was a span of 19 bases. The CDR3 contains 17 residues. This CDR3 is CASSLDPTGGQFQPQHF. The DNA for the CDR3 is TGCGCCAGCAGCTTGGACCCCACCGGGGGACAATTTCAGCCCCAGCATTTT.

This clone occurred once. The chain combines TRBV2 with TRBJ2-5; D unresolved. CDR1 is SNHLY and CDR2 is FYNNEI in the germline V gene. This CDR3 is built from 14 residues. Trimming shortened V by 4 bases and J by 2 bases, and 11 bases separated the two germline ends. The CDR3 DNA reads as TGTGCCAGCAGTGTCTTTTCTAGACAAGAGACCCAGTACTTC. As protein: CASSVFSRQETQYF.

This rearrangement joins TRBV5-1 to TRBJ2-1; D not certain. Trimming pared 4 bases from V and 7 bases from J, leaving 6 bases between. In germline, CDR1 is SGHRS, CDR2 YFSETQ. This CDR3 is built from 11 residues. The CDR3 is CASSLLNEQFF. DNA for the CDR3: TGCGCCAGCAGCCTATTAAATGAGCAGTTCTTC.

This clone was picked up a small number of times. The V gene is TRBV2, the J gene TRBJ1-1; 9 nucleotides align to TRBD1. V lost 6 bases and J lost 6; bases outside the gene matches: 8. The CDR3 length is 14 residues. The V gene's germline CDR1 is SNHLY and CDR2 FYNNEI. CDR3: CASRDTGGGPEAFF. For the CDR3, the DNA is TGTGCCAGCAGAGATACAGGGGGCGGGCCTGAAGCTTTCTTT.

This chain connects TRBV19 to TRBJ2-3; D could derive from TRBD1 or TRBD2 (5 bases each). Trimming removed 10 bases from V and 1 base from J, with 15 bases in between. The CDR3 spans 14 residues. Germline lookup yields CDR1 LNHDA and CDR2 SQIVND (reference sequence). The CDR3 nucleotides are TGTGCCATTGCCTCAGGGAGCGGCACAGATACGCAGTATTTT. Protein sequence: CAIASGSGTDTQYF.

V is TRBV19 and J is TRBJ1-2; 7 positions agree with TRBD1. Germline lookup yields CDR1 LNHDA and CDR2 SQIVND (reference sequence). CDR3 length equals 14 residues. The ends lost 6 bases at V and 5 bases at J; junction bases unmatched: 9. DNA of the CDR3: TGTGCCAGTAGCGAGGGGGCAGCGCCTTATGGCTACACCTTC. This translates into CASSEGAAPYGYTF.

The genes are TRBV19 and TRBJ1-1; D remains ambiguous. Germline CDR1 and CDR2: LNHDA and SQIVND (reference sequence). This CDR3 spans 15 amino acids. V dropped 6 bases and J dropped 3 bases, with 17 bases sitting between them. DNA for the CDR3: TGTGCCAGTAGGGCCCGGACCGAGCGGGACACTGAAGCTTTCTTT. Translation: CASRARTERDTEAFF.

Notes on this clone: At the DNA level, this CDR3 is encoded by other sequences in the same sample as well. Here the CDR3 DNA reads TGTGCCAGCAGCGCAGGGGGGGGCAATCAGCCCCAGCATTTT. Protein sequence: CASSAGGGNQPQHF. The gene calls are TRBV9 and TRBJ1-5; 7 nucleotides agree with TRBD1. Germline CDR1 and CDR2: SGDLS and YYNGEE. The CDR3 sequence is 14 residues long. The V segment lost 3 bases and the J segment 2 bases; nucleotides outside the gene matches: 2.

This chain connects TRBV4-2 to TRBJ2-3; D is possibly TRBD1 or TRBD2 (6 bases each). The V and J ends lost 1 base and 0 bases respectively, with 17 bases between them. Germline CDR1 LGHNA, CDR2 YNFKEQ. The CDR3 contains 18 residues. For the CDR3, the DNA is TGTGCCAGCAGCCAAGTAGAGGGACGGGGGCCTAGCACAGATACGCAGTATTTT. It yields the protein CASSQVEGRGPSTDTQYF.